This note documents a single T cell receptor (beta chain) sequence. The data were obtained in a study of blood T cell repertoires in COVID-19. Overall study: From T cells, B-cell-depleted T cells, or PBMCs came the material, which was cDNA or gDNA.

The authors' processing: Amplifying reference gene primers gave estimates of nucleated cell counts. The data were produced by immunoSEQ multiplex PCR, yet TCRdb's version contains in-frame clones alone and is incomplete. Clone size and V and J calls were adopted from that table, with D and trimming inferred from the DNA. The sample has about 330,000 clones; approximately 87% are singletons. The germline gives CDR1 MNHNS, CDR2 SASEGT. The CDR3 is made up of 16 amino acids. The germline V and J ends were trimmed by 4 bases and 2 bases, with 15 bases remaining between them. This receptor was obtained from a woman aged 50 to 60 with active or convalescent COVID-19. Sample: peripheral blood. The chain couples TRBV6-1 to TRBJ1-5; possible D gene TRBD1, 6 bases. CDR3 DNA sequence: TGTGCCAGCAGTGGTACAGGGCAACGGGGCAATCAGCCCCAGCATTTT. Protein: CASSGTGQRGNQPQHF.